A selection of T cell receptor beta chains follows, all from one sample in a study of blood T cell repertoires in COVID-19. The protocol was immunoSEQ multiplex PCR, while the TCRdb copy is restricted to in-frame clones and leaves out a portion. The sample shows 20,000 to 30,000 clones, 75% to 90% of them seen only once. What was sequenced was peripheral blood. The receptors stem from a human donor with active COVID-19. The donor label of this sample is uncertain. Each CDR3 is given with its conserved first and last residue. Each record gives: J gene, V gene, CDR3 protein.

J: TRBJ2-3; V: TRBV5-8; CDR3: CASSLVRTASGALSTDTQYF
J: TRBJ2-2; V: TRBV7-9; CDR3: CASSLGRLAGEFTGELFF
J: TRBJ1-4; V: TRBV4-3; CDR3: CASSQQAAAKLFF
J: TRBJ1-2; V: TRBV6-2/TRBV6-3; CDR3: CASSYRQGTLGGYTF
J: TRBJ1-2; V: TRBV9; CDR3: CASSVGAGMNYGYTF
J: TRBJ2-3; V: TRBV6-5; CDR3: CASRGSSTDTQYF
J: TRBJ2-5; V: TRBV12-3/TRBV12-4; CDR3: CASSSKETQYF
J: TRBJ1-1; V: TRBV12-3/TRBV12-4; CDR3: CASSLRQGAAFF
J: TRBJ2-5; V: TRBV27; CDR3: CASSLSPPRGASETQYF
J: TRBJ2-7; V: TRBV10-3; CDR3: CAPRARGPLTYEQYF
J: TRBJ1-2; V: TRBV6-5; CDR3: CASSTSGGYGYTF
J: TRBJ2-2; V: TRBV18; CDR3: CASSPGTTGELFF
J: TRBJ2-1; V: TRBV11-2; CDR3: CASSWTSNEQFF
J: TRBJ2-6; V: TRBV5-4; CDR3: CASSSTVPRGANVLTF
J: TRBJ2-3; V: TRBV6-5; CDR3: CASSLSTDTQYF
J: TRBJ2-2; V: TRBV28; CDR3: CASSPGLTGELFF
J: TRBJ2-1; V: TRBV25-1; CDR3: CASSEPSVAGMRYNEQFF
J: TRBJ1-4; V: TRBV28; CDR3: CASSPPGRGPEKLFF
J: TRBJ2-1; V: TRBV7-3; CDR3: CASSFAGADEQFF
J: TRBJ2-3; V: TRBV15; CDR3: CATSRATSGLKTNTQYF
J: TRBJ1-5; V: TRBV18; CDR3: CASSPSFTGNQPQHF
J: TRBJ1-1; V: TRBV19; CDR3: CASSIGGLVTEAFF
J: TRBJ1-4; V: TRBV2; CDR3: CASRGQGLYNEKLFF
J: TRBJ2-7; V: TRBV6-5; CDR3: CASSYSPSGRSYEQYF